This T cell receptor (beta chain) was profiled in a study of T cell clusters in autoimmune cytopenias (dated by TCRdb to the late 2010s). Context from the whole study: A mean age of approximately 51 years and a median age of around 59 years were recorded for the healthy donor controls, of whom about half of the roughly 45 were female. Controls were 25 age-matched healthy donors for primary cytopenia and approximately 15 age-matched CLL patients for secondary cytopenia. The median TRB sequencing depth was approximately 52,000 reads per sample, and the median number of distinct TRB clonotypes was approximately 2,000 per sample. Autoimmune hepatitis repertoires were compared against around 20 age- and sex-matched healthy donors. Alongside healthy, CLL and autoimmune hepatitis controls, autoimmune cytopenia patients had their peripheral blood TRB and IGH repertoires sequenced at active disease and again during treatment follow-up. The goal of the study was to find out whether patients with autoimmune cytopenia have a disease-specific immune repertoire signature that could be used as a blood-based biomarker. Beyond this particular receptor, the publication reports: Healthy donors had almost three times as many exclusive TRB clusters as active autoimmune hepatitis patients, a finding consistent with an autoimmunity-wide signature. GLIPH results suggested that primary autoimmune cytopenia patients were missing physiological T cell clusters, with 50 or so clusters found only in healthy donors compared with approximately 16 found only in patients. TRB repertoire shifts, with less even repertoires observed in secondary cytopenia and CLL, were mostly attributed to lymphoma bias rather than autoimmunity. In the comparison of secondary cytopenia with CLL, the cluster-lack signature was not observed, apparently because the dominant lymphoma-associated repertoire masked the signature. The T cell clusters were only ever defined in silico, so experimental validation of their functional role was still needed.

TRB rearrangements were amplified by multiplex PCR using a touch-down protocol with TRB-A and TRB-B primer pools mixed in one tube. Illumina adapters and sample indices were added to the amplicons through two consecutive PCR reactions performed with Phusion HS II polymerase. Amplicons were gel-purified with the NucleoSpin Gel and PCR Clean-up kit, then quantified by Qubit and quality-checked on an Agilent 2100 Bioanalyzer. Sequencing of the libraries was performed on an Illumina MiSeq with 600-cycle, single-indexed, paired-end runs. On the study's bioinformatics: Alignment and assembly of TRB reads were performed with MiXCR version 2.1.12 and the default MiXCR reference library. A clone was defined by each unique CDR3 nucleotide sequence, and the analysis included only productive sequences with two or more reads. Alpha-parameterized diversity profiles (alpha 0 to 5), including the Shannon (alpha 1) and Simpson (alpha 2) indices, were computed with an R script to assess repertoire diversity. Combinatorial TRB VJ usage was computed with the tcR package and compared between cohorts by principal component analysis with ade4. TCRbeta CDR3s were clustered with GLIPH on cohort pairs matched by age and read depth, and cluster frequencies were compared by Wilcoxon test. Reads reprocessed by TCRdb are summarized as one entry per CDR3 protein sequence, and DNA is absent. The V and J calls come from TCRdb's annotation, not from the publication. This sample's table lists under 7,000 distinct CDR3 sequences. The top ten clones comprise more than 14% of the sample.

CDR1 and CDR2 are read off the germline V gene as MNHEY and SVGAGI. Taken from cysteine to phenylalanine, the CDR3 has 15 residues. The record lacks a DNA sequence. Each sample's TRB amplification started from 250 to 300 ng of peripheral blood genomic DNA, which corresponds to tens of thousands of genome equivalents. Judged by frequency, this clonotype is medium-sized (0.01 to 0.1%); no count was given. What this receptor recognizes is not known. This sample also belongs to another study, concerning T cell repertoires in aging, cancer and after chemotherapy. Looking at the second paper: Six donor age groups were covered, ranging from 30 or younger up to 70 or older, and each group contained at least three individuals. Control TCR repertoires from healthy donors were recorded across several months to years, and re-sampling revealed clear clonal overlap. In total, the full dataset held 8.9 million or so TCR reads. Compared with age-matched healthy donors, untreated patients with either hematological or solid cancers had significantly lower TCR diversity in the blood along with higher clonality. In healthy donors, the decline in TCR diversity with age was mainly explained by loss of richness, whereas in cancer patients loss of evenness was also found to contribute. An increase in median generation probability over the chemotherapy interval was observed in both cancer cohorts, suggesting that the repertoire was reconstituted through rebound thymic output. It was noted by the authors that conclusions about immunological memory after chemotherapy cannot be drawn from the repertoire data. Peripheral blood TCR beta repertoires from healthy donors and cancer patients were profiled to examine immunoaging and T cell reconstitution after chemotherapy. The cohort comprised around 220 cancer patients, roughly 93 with hematological and 110 to 130 with solid cancers, plus 95 healthy donors as a reference group. MiXCR versions 2.12 and 3.0.5 were used to process the TRB sequences. The repertoire metrics were Shannon diversity, evenness, clonality (defined as one minus evenness), and alpha-parameterized diversity profiles covering alpha 0 to 5. Generation probabilities of clones in paired pre- and post-chemotherapy samples were computed with the IGoR algorithm.

Material for sequencing was peripheral blood. This receptor chain uses TRBV6-5 and TRBJ2-2; the D call from TCRdb, TRBD1, cannot be confirmed without DNA. The clonotype comes from a human donor in good health. The CDR3 reads as follows: CASSYSGTVTGELFF.